The sequence of this TCR beta chain was determined in a study of cytomegalovirus exposure and HLA in healthy donors. Study results and limitations: With further analysis later on, most CMV-associated TCR beta chains appeared HLA-restricted. Later work associated more than 15,000 TCR beta sequences with HLA alleles at 0.05 false discovery rate. Common viral pathogens were later found to be apparently linked to several of the most significant clusters.

The PCR ran on 60 Vbeta and 13 Jbeta primers. Here immunoSEQ multiplex PCR was the method, and the copy in TCRdb shows in-frame clones only, minus some. The sample holds more than 150,000 clones, around 80% seen once. The CDR3 consists of 15 residues. V lost 3 bases to trimming and J lost 7 bases, with 18 bases between them. Germline CDR1 is MGHDK and CDR2 is SYGVNS. As for this clone: Its target is not known.

The sequence came from a man in his forties in good health and CMV-seropositive. The specimen was PBMCs. This chain uses TRBV25-1 with TRBJ1-2; D might be TRBD1 (5 bases). CDR3 in DNA: TGTGCCAGCAGTGATCGGGTGACGGGGGGGGTTGGCTACACCTTC. It specifies CASSDRVTGGVGYTF.